This record concerns one T cell receptor (beta chain) sequence. Libraries were prepared by immunoSEQ multiplex PCR; TCRdb keeps only in-frame clonotypes and omits some of them. The sample includes 100,000 to 150,000 clones, 92% of them seen just once. Seattle patients were enrolled while actively infected and followed longitudinally. The data were obtained in a study of blood T cell repertoires in COVID-19. About the study: Spain, Italy and the United States supplied samples that represented acute and convalescent COVID-19. PBMCs, B-cell-depleted T cells, or T cells provided the cDNA or gDNA that made up the material.

There are 14 residues in the CDR3. The V gene end was trimmed by 3 bases and the J gene end by 8 bases; junction bases not matched to a gene: 6. Germline V CDR1 and CDR2: SGHAT, FQNNGV. Specimen: peripheral blood. This clonotype was obtained from a man between 50 and 59 years old with COVID-19, enrolled during active disease. The J gene is TRBJ2-7, the V gene TRBV11-2, with 11 bases matching TRBD2. In nucleotides, the CDR3 is TGTGCCAGCAGCTTCCCCGGACTAGCGGGTAAGCAGTACTTC. It is translated as CASSFPGLAGKQYF.